Listed below are T cell receptor beta chains from one sample, sequenced in a study of cytomegalovirus exposure and HLA in healthy donors. The repertoire was sequenced with immunoSEQ multiplex PCR; TCRdb's copy has only in-frame clones and lacks some. Found here are about 140,000 clones, about three quarters of them singletons; the top ten hold around 1.7%. The source material was PBMCs. The origin of the receptors is a female donor in good health and CMV-seronegative. Each CDR3 is given with its conserved first and last residue. Clone size is shown for a subset of rows, as once, few, many or a class of expanded clone.

TRBV4-2	TRBJ2-3	many	CASSQDSLAGRLSTDTQYF
TRBV4-2	TRBJ2-1	NA	CASSQAGQSLDEQFF
TRBV28	TRBJ1-1	NA	CASGPGHNTEAFF
TRBV7-2	TRBJ2-3	NA	CASERLAGGMQYF
TRBV6-5	TRBJ1-2	NA	CAAHIGRDYGYTF
TRBV21-1	TRBJ2-7	NA	CASSKGRSVEWRVEQYF
TRBV6-5	TRBJ1-1	NA	CASSQHRGRNTEAFF
TRBV5-1	TRBJ1-4	few	CASSTNRGSEKLFF
TRBV30	TRBJ2-5	NA	CAWSVRGKLQETQYF
TRBV12-1	TRBJ1-4	once	CASSSRLAEGANEKLFF
TRBV7-3	TRBJ2-2	NA	CASSPGSGGSQTGELFF